Listed below are T cell receptor beta chains from one sample, sequenced in a study of shared clonotypes between healthy human individuals. Generated by immunoSEQ multiplex PCR, the TCRdb table keeps only in-frame clones and is missing some. This table has just under 350,000 clones, around 67% appearing once. What was sequenced was memory CD4+ T cells sorted from blood. These receptors all stem from a man aged 30 to 45 in good health. Each CDR3 is given with its conserved first and last residue.

j_call: TRBJ2-1
cdr3_length: 16
v_call: TRBV9
cdr3_aa: CASSVTSGRSYNEQFF

j_call: TRBJ2-3
cdr3_length: 16
v_call: TRBV2
cdr3_aa: CASSEIAGVKSDTQYF

j_call: TRBJ2-7
cdr3_length: 13
v_call: TRBV28
cdr3_aa: CASSLPQGPEQYF

j_call: TRBJ2-5
cdr3_length: 17
v_call: TRBV5-1
cdr3_aa: CASSPNPSGGVLETQYF

j_call: TRBJ2-3
cdr3_length: 15
v_call: TRBV2
cdr3_aa: CASSRTGGDTDTQYF

j_call: TRBJ2-3
cdr3_length: 12
v_call: TRBV29-1
cdr3_aa: CSVEGGTDTQYF

j_call: TRBJ2-7
cdr3_length: 16
v_call: TRBV11-2
cdr3_aa: CASSRLFTGAGNEQYF

j_call: TRBJ1-4
cdr3_length: 16
v_call: TRBV18
cdr3_aa: CASSPRGLATNEKLFF

j_call: TRBJ1-4
cdr3_length: 15
v_call: TRBV30
cdr3_aa: CAWDHGQARNEKLFF

j_call: TRBJ2-2
cdr3_length: 15
v_call: TRBV5-1
cdr3_aa: CASSYDGANTGELFF

j_call: TRBJ2-3
cdr3_length: 15
v_call: TRBV6-1
cdr3_aa: CASRRTGGSTDTQYF

j_call: TRBJ2-7
cdr3_length: 14
v_call: TRBV5-1
cdr3_aa: CASSLGQGLDEQYF

j_call: TRBJ2-3
cdr3_length: 14
v_call: TRBV6-4
cdr3_aa: CASSPDWGTDTQYF

j_call: TRBJ2-7
cdr3_length: 16
v_call: TRBV28
cdr3_aa: CASSPGGIQKRYEQYF

j_call: TRBJ1-1
cdr3_length: 15
v_call: TRBV18
cdr3_aa: CASSPWDRVDTEAFF

j_call: TRBJ1-5
cdr3_length: 14
v_call: TRBV6-1
cdr3_aa: CASSVQDSNQPQHF

j_call: TRBJ1-1
cdr3_length: 13
v_call: TRBV10-1
cdr3_aa: CASRFQLNTEAFF

j_call: TRBJ2-1
cdr3_length: 16
v_call: TRBV6-1
cdr3_aa: CASSDELAGSYNEQFF

j_call: TRBJ1-4
cdr3_length: 14
v_call: TRBV28
cdr3_aa: CASRPGQEIEKLFF

j_call: TRBJ1-1
cdr3_length: 14
v_call: TRBV2
cdr3_aa: CASGVWGVNTEAFF

j_call: TRBJ2-2
cdr3_length: 15
v_call: TRBV4-3
cdr3_aa: CASSQARGMGRALFF

j_call: TRBJ1-5
cdr3_length: 13
v_call: TRBV7-8
cdr3_aa: CASSVGGDQPQHF

j_call: TRBJ2-4
cdr3_length: 14
v_call: TRBV28
cdr3_aa: CASGPGTIKNIQYF

j_call: TRBJ2-7
cdr3_length: 16
v_call: TRBV5-3
cdr3_aa: CARSLACRGRAYEQYF

j_call: TRBJ1-4
cdr3_length: 16
v_call: TRBV28
cdr3_aa: CASTGGTGGPNEKLFF

j_call: TRBJ2-3
cdr3_length: 15
v_call: TRBV5-1
cdr3_aa: CASSLDPGATDTQYF

j_call: TRBJ1-2
cdr3_length: 13
v_call: TRBV7-9
cdr3_aa: CASSLADRGGYTF

j_call: TRBJ2-7
cdr3_length: 11
v_call: TRBV28
cdr3_aa: CASSHPGRRYF

j_call: TRBJ2-3
cdr3_length: 13
v_call: TRBV2
cdr3_aa: CASLAGEADTQYF

j_call: TRBJ2-3
cdr3_length: 15
v_call: TRBV5-4
cdr3_aa: CASSSGLAGTDTQYF

j_call: TRBJ2-2
cdr3_length: 18
v_call: TRBV5-1
cdr3_aa: CASSSPNLTVPNTGELFF

j_call: TRBJ2-7
cdr3_length: 14
v_call: TRBV13
cdr3_aa: CASSLGQGAYEQYF

j_call: TRBJ2-5
cdr3_length: 11
v_call: TRBV20-1
cdr3_aa: CSASAIETQYF

j_call: TRBJ2-7
cdr3_length: 14
v_call: TRBV6-6
cdr3_aa: CASSRLAGAYEQYF